This T cell receptor beta chain was sequenced in a study of T cells expressing NK-cell markers (dated by TCRdb to about 2020). Study-level background: Seven or eight donors provided sorted CD3+CD56+NKG2C+, CD3+CD56+NKG2C- and CD3+CD56-NKG2C+ T-cell subsets, whose TCR beta-chain repertoires were profiled. Among the eight sequenced donors, seven were HCMV-seropositive and one was HCMV-seronegative. Randomly selected healthy volunteers, three men and five women, were used as the eight sequenced donors. The libraries were sequenced on Illumina HiSeq 2000/2500, MiSeq or NextSeq, producing 2 x 150 bp reads.

Instrument used: Illumina HiSeq 2000. TCR beta cDNA libraries were made by 5'RACE template switching that added a universal primer site and unique molecular identifiers. Priming for cDNA synthesis came from the TCR beta constant segment, and two successive PCR amplification steps followed. The authors' pipeline ran thus. MIGEC was used to demultiplex reads and group reads by UMI, and MiTCR was used to assemble and quantify clonotypes. To exclude erroneous sequences, only TCR cDNA sequences supported by at least two reads were retained. The tcR package was used for downstream repertoire analysis, and clonotypes were matched between fractions using CDR3 nucleotide sequence together with V segment. Antigen specificity was annotated against VDJdb with VDJmatch, allowing one amino acid substitution in CDR3. After the reads were reprocessed by TCRdb, one entry was made per CDR3 protein sequence, with no DNA. V and J calls and clone size were set by TCRdb, not the authors. The record for this sample contains about 260,000 distinct CDR3 sequences. Jointly, the top ten make up about 0.39% of the sample.

The paper as a whole reports these results and caveats: Whether the expanded NKG2C-expressing T cell clones were specific for HCMV antigens was left unclear. In roughly six donors, the dominant CD3+CD56+NKG2C+ clonotypes ranked among the top 10 CD8+ clonotypes, making up roughly 1.0-7.0% of CD8+ T cells. Those dominant clonotypes were again the most abundant among CD3+CD56-NKG2C+ cells in several donors, at about 28.3-65%.

To determine HCMV serostatus, a commercial ELISA kit was used to detect HCMV-specific IgG in serum. Ficoll density gradient centrifugation was used to isolate peripheral blood mononuclear cells from blood. In the case of this clonotype: Its cognate antigen has yet to be identified.

Looking up the germline V gene yields CDR1 MGHRA and CDR2 YSYEKL. Reading from cysteine to phenylalanine, the CDR3 counts 14 amino acids. Only the protein is available. The clonotype was recovered from a man aged 18 to 30 in good health. Donor details come from another sample of the same person, matched by shared clones. Sequenced material: blood T cells: a sorted CD56 or NKG2C T cell subset, CD4+ or CD8+ T cells, or bulk PBMC T cells (not recorded which). This chain joins TRBV4-1 to TRBJ2-7. CDR3 region: CASSQQEIRCEQYF.